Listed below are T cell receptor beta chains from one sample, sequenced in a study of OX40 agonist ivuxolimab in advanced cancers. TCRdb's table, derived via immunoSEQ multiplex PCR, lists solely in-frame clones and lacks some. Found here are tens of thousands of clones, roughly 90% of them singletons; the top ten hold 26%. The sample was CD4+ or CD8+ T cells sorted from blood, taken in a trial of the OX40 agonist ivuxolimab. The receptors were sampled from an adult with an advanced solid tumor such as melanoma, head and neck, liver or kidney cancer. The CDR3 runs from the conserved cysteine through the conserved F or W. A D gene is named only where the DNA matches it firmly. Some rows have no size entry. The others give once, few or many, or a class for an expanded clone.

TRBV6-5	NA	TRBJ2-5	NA	TGTGCCAGCAGTTACTCGGGGGTGAAAGAGACCCAGTACTTC	CASSYSGVKETQYF
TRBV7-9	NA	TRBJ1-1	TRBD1	TGTGCCAGCAGCTTATGGGGACAGGGGGCAGTGGACACTGAAGCTTTCTTT	CASSLWGQGAVDTEAFF
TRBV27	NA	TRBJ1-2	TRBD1	TGTGCCAGCAGTTCAGGGACAGGGCCTCTCCACTATGGCTACACCTTC	CASSSGTGPLHYGYTF
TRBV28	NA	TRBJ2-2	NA	TGTGCCACCACTCAGAGGCAGGGATACACCGGGGAGCTGTTTTTT	CATTQRQGYTGELFF
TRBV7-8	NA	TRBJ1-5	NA	TGTGCCAGCAGTCTTATGTGGGGGGTGAGCAATCAGCCCCAGCATTTT	CASSLMWGVSNQPQHF
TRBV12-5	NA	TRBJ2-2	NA	TGTGCTAGTGGTATCACTAGGGGGGAGGAGCTGTTTTTT	CASGITRGEELFF
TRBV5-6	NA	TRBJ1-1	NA	TGTGCCAGCAGCTTGGCGGGGAGCACTGAAGCTTTCTTT	CASSLAGSTEAFF
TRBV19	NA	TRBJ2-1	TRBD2	TGTGCCAGTAGTATAGGTCTAGCGGGGGTTGGCGGTGAGCAGTTCTTC	CASSIGLAGVGGEQFF
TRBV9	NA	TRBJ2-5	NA	TGTGCCAGCAGCCCCGGGTTGTTACAAGAGACCCAGTACTTC	CASSPGLLQETQYF
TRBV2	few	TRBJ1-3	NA	TGTGCCAGCAGTGTCTTCTCTGGAAACACCATATATTTT	CASSVFSGNTIYF
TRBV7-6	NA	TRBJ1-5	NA	TGTGCCAGCAGCTTGGACGGGACACCGAATCAGCCCCAGCATTTT	CASSLDGTPNQPQHF
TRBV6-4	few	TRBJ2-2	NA	TGTGCCAGCAGTGACGCCGACACCGGGGAGCTGTTTTTT	CASSDADTGELFF
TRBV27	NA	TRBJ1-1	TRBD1	TGTGCCAGCAGTCCCAGGGGGCGGGAGAACACTGAAGCTTTCTTT	CASSPRGRENTEAFF
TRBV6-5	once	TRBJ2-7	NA	TGTGCCAGCAGGCCCGGGACCCTGAACGAGCAGTACTTC	CASRPGTLNEQYF
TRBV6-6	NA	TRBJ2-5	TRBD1	TGTGCCAGCAGTTACATCAGGGGGGAGACCCAGTACTTC	CASSYIRGETQYF
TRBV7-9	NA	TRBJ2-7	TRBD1	TGTGCCAGCAGCTGGGCCCAACAGGGGGCCTACGAACAGTACTTC	CASSWAQQGAYEQYF
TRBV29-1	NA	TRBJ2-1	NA	TGCAGCGTTGGCAAAAACGAGGAGGGGCAGTTCTTC	CSVGKNEEGQFF